This is a list of T cell receptor beta chains from one sample in a study of T cells expressing NK-cell markers. TCRdb reprocessed the 5' RACE reads and stores each CDR3 protein as one record, lacking DNA. In all, the sample yields 20,000 or so distinct CDR3 sequences. Sequenced: blood T cells: a sorted CD56 or NKG2C T cell subset, CD4+ or CD8+ T cells, or bulk PBMC T cells (not recorded which). These receptors were taken from a man aged 18 to 70 in good health. Both conserved end residues are part of each CDR3.

J | V | CDR3
TRBJ2-1 | TRBV13 | CASSLGTGSYNEQFF
TRBJ2-2 | TRBV4-2 | CASSQGFGGPNTGELFF
TRBJ2-7 | TRBV7-2 | CASSQGQGAREQYF
TRBJ2-1 | TRBV28 | CASSRGGQPLLAGGPPDEQFF
TRBJ1-5 | TRBV28 | CASSLSLGIGSLYDQPQHF
TRBJ1-1 | TRBV2 | CASREGTEAFF
TRBJ1-1 | TRBV10-3 | CAISTGEGTEAFF
TRBJ2-7 | TRBV4-3 | CASSQRQSSAYEQYF
TRBJ1-6 | TRBV7-9 | CASSLEGSYNSPLHF
TRBJ2-1 | TRBV12-3/TRBV12-4 | CASSPLSSYNEQFF
TRBJ2-3 | TRBV4-3 | CASSQDIRVPTDTQYF
TRBJ2-7 | TRBV28 | CASSFPDRGGEQYF
TRBJ1-5 | TRBV7-2 | CASSSQGRSNQPQHF
TRBJ1-6 | TRBV6-5 | CASSYEPSSYNSPLHF